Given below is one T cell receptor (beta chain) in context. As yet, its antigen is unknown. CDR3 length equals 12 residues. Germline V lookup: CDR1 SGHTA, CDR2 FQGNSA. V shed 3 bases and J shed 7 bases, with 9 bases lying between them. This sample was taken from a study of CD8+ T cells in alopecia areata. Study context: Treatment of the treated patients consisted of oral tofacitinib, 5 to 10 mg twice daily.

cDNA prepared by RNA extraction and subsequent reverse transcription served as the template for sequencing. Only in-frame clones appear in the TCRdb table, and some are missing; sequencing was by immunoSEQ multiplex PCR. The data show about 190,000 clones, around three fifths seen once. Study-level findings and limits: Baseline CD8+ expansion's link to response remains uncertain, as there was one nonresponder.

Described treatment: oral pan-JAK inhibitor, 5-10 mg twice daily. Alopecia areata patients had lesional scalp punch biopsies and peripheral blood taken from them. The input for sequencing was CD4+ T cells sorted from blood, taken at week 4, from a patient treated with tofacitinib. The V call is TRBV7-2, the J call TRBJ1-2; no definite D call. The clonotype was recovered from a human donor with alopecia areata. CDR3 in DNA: TGTGCCAGCAGCTTTTCCCTTTTTGGCTACACCTTC. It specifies CASSFSLFGYTF.